A selection of T cell receptor beta chains follows, all from one sample in a study of blood T cell repertoires in COVID-19. Clones were read by immunoSEQ multiplex PCR, and TCRdb kept only the in-frame ones, dropping some. The sample carries approximately 150,000 clones, around 89% recorded once. The sample consisted of peripheral blood. Receptors originate from a man between 50 and 59 years old with active or convalescent COVID-19. CDR3s include the opening cysteine and the closing phenylalanine or tryptophan. The D gene is left open where the match is weak. A row's size may be missing; if present it is once, few, many or a size class.

V: TRBV29-1
size: NA
J: TRBJ2-7
D: NA
DNA: TGCAGCGTGGGGTCCTTGGAGGGAACCTACGAGCAGTACTTC
CDR3: CSVGSLEGTYEQYF

V: TRBV10-1
size: NA
J: TRBJ2-3
D: TRBD2
DNA: TGCGCCAGCTCTCAGGAGCGGGGAACCACAGATACGCAGTATTTT
CDR3: CASSQERGTTDTQYF

V: TRBV28
size: NA
J: TRBJ1-1
D: NA
DNA: TGTGCCAGCACTCCCAGCGGGCAGAACACTGAAGCTTTCTTT
CDR3: CASTPSGQNTEAFF

V: TRBV5-1
size: NA
J: TRBJ2-7
D: TRBD1
DNA: TGCGCCAGCAGCTCAGGACAGGGGGCTTACGAGCAGTACTTC
CDR3: CASSSGQGAYEQYF

V: TRBV5-4
size: NA
J: TRBJ2-2
D: NA
DNA: TGTGCCAGCAGCGGCGGAGGTGGGAACACCGGGGAGCTGTTTTTT
CDR3: CASSGGGGNTGELFF

V: TRBV11-3
size: NA
J: TRBJ2-3
D: TRBD2
DNA: TGTGCCAGCAGCCCCCGGACTAGCGGGAAGACAGATACGCAGTATTTT
CDR3: CASSPRTSGKTDTQYF

V: TRBV7-2
size: NA
J: TRBJ1-5
D: NA
DNA: TGTGCCAGCAGCTCTAGGGGGATAGCAGGTCAGCCCCAGCATTTT
CDR3: CASSSRGIAGQPQHF

V: TRBV3-1/TRBV3-2
size: NA
J: TRBJ1-2
D: NA
DNA: TGTGCCAGCAGCCAAGGAACGGGAACTAACTATGGCTACACCTTC
CDR3: CASSQGTGTNYGYTF

V: TRBV5-1
size: NA
J: TRBJ2-1
D: NA
DNA: TGCGCCAGCAGCTTCGGGGGCGGGAGATCCAATGAGCAGTTCTTC
CDR3: CASSFGGGRSNEQFF

V: TRBV24-1
size: once
J: TRBJ2-7
D: TRBD1
DNA: TGTGCCACCAGTGATCGATCCGGGACAGGGGCCTACGAGCAGTACTTC
CDR3: CATSDRSGTGAYEQYF

V: TRBV12-1
size: NA
J: TRBJ2-7
D: NA
DNA: TGTGCCAGCAGCTCAACAGGGGGAGACTACGAGCAGTACTTC
CDR3: CASSSTGGDYEQYF

V: TRBV5-4
size: NA
J: TRBJ2-7
D: TRBD2
DNA: TGTGCCAGCAGCGTCGGACTCACTAGCGGGACCTACGAGCAGTACTTC
CDR3: CASSVGLTSGTYEQYF

V: TRBV29-1
size: NA
J: TRBJ2-7
D: NA
DNA: TGCAGCGTTGAAGGGGTCGGGGAGCAGTACTTC
CDR3: CSVEGVGEQYF

V: TRBV6-2/TRBV6-3
size: NA
J: TRBJ1-2
D: NA
DNA: TGTGCCAGCAGTTACTCGGTGGACAGCATCTATGGCTACACCTTC
CDR3: CASSYSVDSIYGYTF

V: TRBV6-2/TRBV6-3
size: NA
J: TRBJ2-4
D: NA
DNA: TGTGCCAGCAGCAGTGGGACTCCCAACATTCAGTACTTC
CDR3: CASSSGTPNIQYF

V: TRBV18
size: NA
J: TRBJ1-2
D: NA
DNA: TGTGCCAGCTCACCTCAGGACAGCTTCTATGGCTACACCTTC
CDR3: CASSPQDSFYGYTF

V: TRBV6-2/TRBV6-3
size: NA
J: TRBJ2-7
D: NA
DNA: TGTGCCAGCAGCACCGACAGGCGAATAACCTACGAGCAGTACTTC
CDR3: CASSTDRRITYEQYF

V: TRBV27
size: once
J: TRBJ2-1
D: TRBD1
DNA: TGTGCCAGCAGTCCACCCGGGACAGGGGGCCGCAATGAGCAGTTCTTC
CDR3: CASSPPGTGGRNEQFF

V: TRBV19
size: NA
J: TRBJ2-4
D: TRBD1
DNA: TGTGCCAGTAGTGGACAGGGGGCCAAAAACATTCAGTACTTC
CDR3: CASSGQGAKNIQYF

V: TRBV2
size: NA
J: TRBJ1-1
D: NA
DNA: TGTGCCAGCAGTGAAGTTGTAGGGGAAATTGGGAACACTGAAGCTTTCTTT
CDR3: CASSEVVGEIGNTEAFF

V: TRBV27
size: NA
J: TRBJ2-3
D: NA
DNA: TGTGCCAGCAGTTTCGGGAGAGGCACAGATACGCAGTATTTT
CDR3: CASSFGRGTDTQYF

V: TRBV27
size: NA
J: TRBJ2-4
D: TRBD1
DNA: TGTGCCAGCAGTTCACAGGGGACCAAAAACATTCAGTACTTC
CDR3: CASSSQGTKNIQYF

V: TRBV6-2/TRBV6-3
size: NA
J: TRBJ1-4
D: NA
DNA: TGTGCCAGCAGTCGGGGGTCTGGTGAAAAACTGTTTTTT
CDR3: CASSRGSGEKLFF

V: TRBV7-2
size: NA
J: TRBJ2-3
D: NA
DNA: TGTGCCAGCAGCTTAGTGGGGGGTACGCAGTATTTT
CDR3: CASSLVGGTQYF

V: TRBV29-1
size: NA
J: TRBJ2-3
D: TRBD2
DNA: TGCAGCGTCATACCGGGACTAGCGGGATCAGATACGCAGTATTTT
CDR3: CSVIPGLAGSDTQYF

V: TRBV9
size: NA
J: TRBJ1-4
D: NA
DNA: TGTGCCAGCAGCCTAAATACCGGCTCAGGAGGTGAAAAACTGTTTTTT
CDR3: CASSLNTGSGGEKLFF

V: TRBV2
size: NA
J: TRBJ2-5
D: TRBD2
DNA: TGTGCCAGCATGCGGGAGCGGGTCGGGGAGACCCAGTACTTC
CDR3: CASMRERVGETQYF

V: TRBV25-1
size: few
J: TRBJ2-3
D: TRBD1
DNA: TGTGCCAGCAGTGCTCTAGGGACAGGGGGCATAGATACGCAGTATTTT
CDR3: CASSALGTGGIDTQYF